Sequencing of this T cell receptor (beta chain) was carried out in a study of vaccination and CD4 T cells after COVID-19. The CDR3 has 13 amino acids. The V gene's germline CDR1 is SQVTM and CDR2 ANQGSEA. The junction had 6 bases not matched to a gene; V was cut back by 4 bases and J by 9 bases. Indicated treatment: roughly 11-day PBMC culture with coronavirus spike peptide pools or control peptides (ViraFEST assay). Each well received two million PBMCs, cultured with 8 to 10 IU/ml IL-2 and roughly 10 ug/ml peptide pools. Sequencing of DNA taken from cultured CD4+ T cells relied on the Oncomine TCR Beta short-read assay. MiXCR, applied by TCRdb to the PCR reads, yields one record per CDR3 protein. Among about 12,000 distinct CDR3 sequences listed, roughly 53% were seen once. With regard to this clonotype: The antigen is not known.

The clonotype originates from a human donor who had recovered from COVID-19. Source material: CD4+ T cells from blood, cultured in vitro. The chain links TRBV29-1 to TRBJ1-1, with 12 bases aligning to TRBD1. CDR3 nucleotides: TGCAGCGTTGTGGGACAGGGGGCTTGGCAAGCTTTCTTT. Its translation: CSVVGQGAWQAFF.